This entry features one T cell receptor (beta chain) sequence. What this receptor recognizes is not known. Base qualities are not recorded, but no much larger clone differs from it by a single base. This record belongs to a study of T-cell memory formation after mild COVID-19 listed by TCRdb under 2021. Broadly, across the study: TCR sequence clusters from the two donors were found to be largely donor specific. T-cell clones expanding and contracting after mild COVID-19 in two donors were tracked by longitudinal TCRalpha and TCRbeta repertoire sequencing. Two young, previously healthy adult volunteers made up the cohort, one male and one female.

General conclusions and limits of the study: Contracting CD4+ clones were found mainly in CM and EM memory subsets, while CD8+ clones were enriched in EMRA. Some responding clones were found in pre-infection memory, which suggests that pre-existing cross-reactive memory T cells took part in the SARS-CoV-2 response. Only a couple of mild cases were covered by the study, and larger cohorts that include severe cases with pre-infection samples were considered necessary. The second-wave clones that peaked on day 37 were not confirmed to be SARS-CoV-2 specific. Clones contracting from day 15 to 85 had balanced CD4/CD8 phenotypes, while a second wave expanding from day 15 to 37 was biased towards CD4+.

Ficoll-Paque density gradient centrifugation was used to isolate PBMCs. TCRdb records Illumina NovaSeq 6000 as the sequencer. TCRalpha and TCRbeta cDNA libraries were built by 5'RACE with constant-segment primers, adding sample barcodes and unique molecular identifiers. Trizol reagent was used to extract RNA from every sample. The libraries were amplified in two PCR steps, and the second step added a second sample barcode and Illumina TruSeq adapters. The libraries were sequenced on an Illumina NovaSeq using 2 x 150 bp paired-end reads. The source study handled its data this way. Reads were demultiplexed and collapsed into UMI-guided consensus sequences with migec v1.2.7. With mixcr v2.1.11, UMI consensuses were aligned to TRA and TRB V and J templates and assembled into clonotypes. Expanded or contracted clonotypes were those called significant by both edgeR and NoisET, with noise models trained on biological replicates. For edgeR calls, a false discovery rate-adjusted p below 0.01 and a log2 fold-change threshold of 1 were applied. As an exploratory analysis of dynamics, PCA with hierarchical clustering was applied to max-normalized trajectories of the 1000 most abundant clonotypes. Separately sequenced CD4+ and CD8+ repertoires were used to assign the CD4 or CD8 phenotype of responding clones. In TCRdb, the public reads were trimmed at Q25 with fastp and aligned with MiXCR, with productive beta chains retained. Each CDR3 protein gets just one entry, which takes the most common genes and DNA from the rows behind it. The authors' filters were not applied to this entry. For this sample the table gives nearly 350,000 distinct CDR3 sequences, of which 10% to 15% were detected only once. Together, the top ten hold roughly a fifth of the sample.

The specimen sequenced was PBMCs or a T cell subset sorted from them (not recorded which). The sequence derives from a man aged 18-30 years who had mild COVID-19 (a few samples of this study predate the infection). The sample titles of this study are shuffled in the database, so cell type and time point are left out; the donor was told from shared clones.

The CDR3 loop reads CASSLWGNSPLHF. The nucleotide sequence is TGTGCCAGCAGCTTATGGGGGAATTCACCCCTCCACTTT. The chain was built from TRBV13 and TRBJ1-6, with TRBD1 perhaps the D gene, on 5 matching bases. V is cut by 2 bases and J by 7 bases, and the space between the germline ends is 6 bases. The germline V gene (reference sequence) yields PRHDT for CDR1 and FYEKMQ for CDR2. The CDR3, cysteine through phenylalanine, is 13 amino acids long. Only the CDR3 DNA is retained, 39 bases long and in frame from the first base. The CDR3 plus the reference TRBV13 and TRBJ1-6 genes for the other parts give the full variable domain: AAGVIQSPRHLIKEKRETATLKCYPIPRHDTVYWYQQGPGQDPQFLISFYEKMQSDKGSIPDRFSAQQFSDYHSELNMSSLELGDSALYFCASSLWGNSPLHFGNGTRLTVT.